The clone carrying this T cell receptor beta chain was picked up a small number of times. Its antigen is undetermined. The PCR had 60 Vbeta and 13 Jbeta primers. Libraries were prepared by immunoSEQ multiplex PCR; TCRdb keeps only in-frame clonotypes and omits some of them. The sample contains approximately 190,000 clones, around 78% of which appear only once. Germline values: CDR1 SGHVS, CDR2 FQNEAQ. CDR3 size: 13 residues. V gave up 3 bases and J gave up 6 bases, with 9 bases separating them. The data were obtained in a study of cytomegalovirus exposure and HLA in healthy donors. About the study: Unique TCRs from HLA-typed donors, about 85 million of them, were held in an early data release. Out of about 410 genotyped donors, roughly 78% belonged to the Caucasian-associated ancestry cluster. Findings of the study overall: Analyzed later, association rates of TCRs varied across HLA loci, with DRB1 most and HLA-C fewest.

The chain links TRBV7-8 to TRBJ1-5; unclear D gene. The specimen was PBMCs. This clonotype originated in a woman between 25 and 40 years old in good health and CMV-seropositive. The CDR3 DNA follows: TGTGCCAGCAGCTTCCGGGGTTTTCAGCCCCAGCATTTT. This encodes CASSFRGFQPQHF.